The rows below give T cell receptor beta chains drawn from one sample of a study of Ad26.COV2.S vaccination and SARS-CoV-2 variants. The method was immunoSEQ multiplex PCR; TCRdb's version includes in-frame clones alone and lacks a portion of them. The data hold some 350,000 clones, with about 85% observed a single time. Sequences were derived from peripheral blood, sampled in a trial of Ad26.COV2.S vaccine versus placebo. Receptor source: a person aged 18 to 59 who received the Ad26.COV2.S COVID-19 vaccine or a placebo. Each CDR3 is given with its conserved first and last residue. D genes are given only for firm matches. Clone size is shown for a subset of rows, as once, few, many or a class of expanded clone.

cdr3_aa	cdr3_nt	v_call	j_call	d_call	clone_size
CASSMIGQETQYF	TGTGCCAGCAGCATGATAGGGCAAGAGACCCAGTACTTC	TRBV5-4	TRBJ2-5	.	.
CASSFGSLGNTIYF	TGCGCCAGCAGCTTCGGCAGCCTTGGAAACACCATATATTTT	TRBV5-1	TRBJ1-3	.	few
CASSLGSRLSSYEQYF	TGTGCCAGCAGCTTGGGTTCGCGGCTGAGCTCCTACGAGCAGTACTTC	TRBV5-6	TRBJ2-7	.	.
CASSPRDRASYEQYF	TGTGCCAGCAGCCCCCGGGACAGGGCCTCCTACGAGCAGTACTTC	TRBV6-5	TRBJ2-7	TRBD1	once
CASGKRDRDTGELFF	TGTGCTAGTGGTAAACGGGACAGGGACACCGGGGAGCTGTTTTTT	TRBV12-5	TRBJ2-2	TRBD1	once
CASSFRDRPGEKLFF	TGTGCCAGCAGCTTCCGGGACCGACCAGGTGAAAAACTGTTTTTT	TRBV13	TRBJ1-4	.	.
CASSLWSQGPHQPQHF	TGCGCCAGCAGCTTGTGGTCGCAGGGACCTCATCAGCCCCAGCATTTT	TRBV5-1	TRBJ1-5	.	many
CASSVRTGNTGELFF	TGCGCCAGCAGCGTAAGGACAGGGAACACCGGGGAGCTGTTTTTT	TRBV5-1	TRBJ2-2	TRBD1	.
CASSGGGRADVF	TGTGCCAGCAGCGGCGGGGGGAGGGCAGACGTCTTC	TRBV5-4	TRBJ1-2	.	.
CASSLQGEEQYF	TGTGCCAGCTCACTTCAGGGTGAAGAGCAGTACTTC	TRBV18	TRBJ2-7	.	.
CASSLARGKLFF	TGTGCCAGCAGCTTAGCCAGGGGCAAACTGTTTTTT	TRBV13	TRBJ1-4	.	.
CAISGTGIPQGETQYF	TGTGCCATCAGTGGGACGGGGATACCCCAGGGGGAGACCCAGTACTTC	TRBV10-3	TRBJ2-5	.	.
CASSTGRGRQYF	TGTGCCAGCAGTACGGGCAGGGGCCGCCAGTACTTC	TRBV5-4	TRBJ2-7	.	.
CASSYRGGGDTQYF	TGTGCCAGCAGTTACCGAGGGGGCGGAGATACGCAGTATTTT	TRBV6-2/TRBV6-3	TRBJ2-3	TRBD1	.
CASSTQSDSNQPQHF	TGTGCCAGCAGCACGCAGAGTGATAGCAATCAGCCCCAGCATTTT	TRBV9	TRBJ1-5	.	.
CAKRERGAVF	TGCGCCAAGAGGGAGCGGGGAGCTGTTTTT	TRBV23-1	TRBJ2-2	TRBD2	.
CASSKRGRLSTEAFF	TGTGCCAGCAGCAAAAGGGGGCGCCTCAGCACTGAAGCTTTCTTT	TRBV21-1	TRBJ1-1	.	.
CASSKLQGAWTGELFF	TGCGCCAGCAGCAAACTACAGGGGGCTTGGACCGGGGAGCTGTTTTTT	TRBV5-1	TRBJ2-2	TRBD1	.
CASSRGQLGNTEAFF	TGTGCCAGCAGTCGGGGACAGCTCGGGAACACTGAAGCTTTCTTT	TRBV28	TRBJ1-1	TRBD1	.
CASTPSGASYEQYF	TGTGCCAGCACCCCATCGGGAGCCTCCTACGAGCAGTACTTC	TRBV6-8	TRBJ2-7	.	.
CATSDSQTGYGYTF	TGTGCCACCAGTGATTCACAGACAGGCTATGGCTACACCTTC	TRBV24-1	TRBJ1-2	.	.
CASSRRGTGASNEQFF	TGCGCCAGCAGCCGCCGTGGGACAGGGGCTAGCAATGAGCAGTTCTTC	TRBV4-1	TRBJ2-1	TRBD1	once
CASSYSRLYPYEQYF	TGTGCCAGCAGTTACTCGAGACTTTACCCCTACGAGCAGTACTTC	TRBV6-2/TRBV6-3	TRBJ2-7	.	.
CASSEAGGSSGNTIYF	TGTGCCAGCAGTGAAGCGGGGGGGAGCTCTGGAAACACCATATATTTT	TRBV6-1	TRBJ1-3	.	.
CASSDSAGGPVKLFF	TGTGCCAGCAGTGACTCAGCCGGGGGTCCGGTAAAACTGTTTTTT	TRBV6-4	TRBJ1-4	.	.
CASSQGQGSEQYF	TGCGCCAGCAGCCAGGGACAGGGGAGCGAGCAGTACTTC	TRBV10-1	TRBJ2-7	TRBD1	.
CASSVHPRDDEQYF	TGTGCCAGCAGCGTCCACCCTAGAGACGACGAGCAGTACTTC	TRBV5-4	TRBJ2-7	.	.
CASSFQGSYNEQFF	TGCGCCAGCAGCTTTCAGGGGTCCTACAATGAGCAGTTCTTC	TRBV5-1	TRBJ2-1	.	once
CASSPAGYEQYF	TGCGCCAGCAGCCCGGCCGGGTACGAGCAGTACTTC	TRBV5-1	TRBJ2-7	.	.
CASSLWGGNMDEQYF	TGCGCCAGCAGCTTGTGGGGGGGCAATATGGACGAGCAGTACTTC	TRBV5-1	TRBJ2-7	.	.
CATSASFANTGELFF	TGTGCCACCAGTGCGAGTTTCGCGAACACCGGGGAGCTGTTTTTT	TRBV24-1	TRBJ2-2	.	.
CAWSRRGIETQYF	TGTGCCTGGAGCCGGCGGGGGATTGAGACCCAGTACTTC	TRBV30	TRBJ2-5	TRBD2	.
CASSQGVNEQFF	TGTGCCAGCAGCCAGGGGGTGAATGAGCAGTTCTTC	TRBV7-9	TRBJ2-1	TRBD1	.
CASSPGRSNEQFF	TGTGCCAGCTCACCGGGGAGAAGCAATGAGCAGTTCTTC	TRBV18	TRBJ2-1	.	once
CASSVGVKNIQYF	TGTGCCAGCAGCGTAGGGGTCAAAAACATTCAGTACTTC	TRBV9	TRBJ2-4	.	.
CASSLGDRGYGYTF	TGTGCCAGCAGCCTTGGGGACAGGGGCTATGGCTACACCTTC	TRBV3-1/TRBV3-2	TRBJ1-2	TRBD1	.
CASSYFGGKQYETQYF	TGTGCCAGCAGTTACTTCGGGGGGAAGCAGTATGAGACCCAGTACTTC	TRBV6-2/TRBV6-3	TRBJ2-5	TRBD2	.
CASSIGQSNQPQHF	TGTGCCAGTAGTATAGGACAGAGCAATCAGCCCCAGCATTTT	TRBV19	TRBJ1-5	.	.
CASSTQGAGYEQYF	TGTGCCAGTAGTACCCAGGGGGCGGGCTACGAGCAGTACTTC	TRBV19	TRBJ2-7	TRBD1	.
CASSFDRGLTEAFF	TGTGCCAGCAGCTTTGACAGGGGGCTCACTGAAGCTTTCTTT	TRBV5-6	TRBJ1-1	TRBD1	.
CASSEVRDSYEQYF	TGCGCCAGCAGTGAGGTTAGGGACTCCTACGAGCAGTACTTC	TRBV10-2	TRBJ2-7	.	.
CASSQGTMGGVGYTF	TGCGCCAGCAGCCAAGGTACAATGGGGGGGGTTGGCTACACCTTC	TRBV4-3	TRBJ1-2	.	.
CASSRTTSSGQETQYF	TGTGCCAGCAGCCGAACGACTAGCAGCGGGCAAGAGACCCAGTACTTC	TRBV3-1/TRBV3-2	TRBJ2-5	TRBD2	.